This T cell receptor beta chain was profiled in a study of cytomegalovirus exposure and HLA in healthy donors. Study conclusions and caveats: A later analysis linked 15,000 to 20,000 TCR beta sequences to HLA alleles at 0.05 false discovery rate. When analyzed later, a missense DCLRE1C variant was found to be linked to TCR beta V- and J-gene trimming. It was reported that the classifier diagnosed cytomegalovirus status with high specificity and sensitivity in both the original and validation cohorts. TCR beta chains numbering under 200 were designated cytomegalovirus-associated.

The PCR ran on 60 Vbeta and 13 Jbeta primers. Sequencing was performed with immunoSEQ multiplex PCR; in TCRdb, only in-frame clones are kept and a portion is missing. This sample has more than 150,000 clones, with over 70% found just once. A note on this clone: Its antigen is unidentified.

This TCR was sampled from a man aged 18-30 years in good health and CMV-seronegative. Sequences were obtained from PBMCs.

The CDR3 nucleotides read TGTGCCTGGTGTCACCGTCCGGTCTCCTACGGTCCATCTGGAAACACCATATATTTT. Amino acids: CAWCHRPVSYGPSGNTIYF. The chain employs TRBV30 and TRBJ1-3; no firm D call. The CDR3 extends over 19 amino acids. Per the germline V gene, CDR1 is GTSNPN and CDR2 is SVGIG (reference sequence). Trimming shortened V by 5 bases and J by 1 base, and 27 bases separated the two germline ends.